This is a list of T cell receptor beta chains from one sample in a study of blood T cell repertoires in COVID-19. Generated by immunoSEQ multiplex PCR, the TCRdb table keeps only in-frame clones and is missing some. Of fewer than 200,000 clones in the sample, about 90% were seen once. Sequenced: peripheral blood. The source is a man under 40 with COVID-19, enrolled during active disease. Both conserved end residues are part of each CDR3. The order of the fields is clone size, D gene, V gene, J gene, CDR3 DNA, CDR3 protein. The D gene is left open where the match is weak. Where a row states a size, it is once, few, many or the class of an expanded clone; other rows omit it.

>NA|TRBD2|TRBV18|TRBJ2-5
TGTGCCAGCTCACCGACTAGCGGGTCTGGTACCGTAAAGACCCAGTACTTC
CASSPTSGSGTVKTQYF
>NA|NA|TRBV10-3|TRBJ1-1
TGTGCCATCAGTGAAAGAGTACCCGAAGCTTTCTTT
CAISERVPEAFF
>NA|NA|TRBV12-5|TRBJ1-5
TGTGCTAGTGGTTTGGTAGAGAAAGGGGAACTTAGCAATCAGCCCCAGCATTTT
CASGLVEKGELSNQPQHF
>NA|NA|TRBV7-2|TRBJ1-2
TGTGCCAGCAGCTTAGGCCCGGGGGTTAGCTATGGCTACACCTTC
CASSLGPGVSYGYTF
>NA|TRBD1|TRBV24-1|TRBJ2-5
TGTGCCACCAGTGATTTGAATACAGGGGGCGGTGAGACCCAGTACTTC
CATSDLNTGGGETQYF
>NA|TRBD1|TRBV18|TRBJ1-1
TGTGCCAGCTCACTAGGGGACAGGGGAATGCGTTTAGCTGAAGCTTTCTTT
CASSLGDRGMRLAEAFF
>NA|NA|TRBV6-6|TRBJ2-7
TGTGCCAGCAGTTACTCGAGGTCCCTAGCCTACGAGCAGTACTTC
CASSYSRSLAYEQYF
>NA|NA|TRBV27|TRBJ2-1
TGTGCCAGCAGTTTAAGAGGGCCCAGGCTATTGGAGTTCTTC
CASSLRGPRLLEFF
>NA|NA|TRBV30|TRBJ1-4
TGTGCCTGGAGTGTACTGACAGGTTACGAAAAACTGTTTTTT
CAWSVLTGYEKLFF
>few|NA|TRBV9|TRBJ2-1
TGTGCCAGCAGCGCCCCAAGCCGGCGGAAGCAGTTCTTC
CASSAPSRRKQFF
>once|NA|TRBV21-1|TRBJ2-7
TGTGCCAGCAGCACGACTAGCGGGAGGACCAACTACGAGCAGTACTTC
CASSTTSGRTNYEQYF
>NA|TRBD1|TRBV10-3|TRBJ1-1
TGTGCCATCAGTCGGGCAGAACAGGGGATTGAGGAAGGGGACACTGAAGCTTTCTTT
CAISRAEQGIEEGDTEAFF
>NA|TRBD1|TRBV2|TRBJ1-2
TGTGCCAGCAGTACTTCCGGGACAGCCTATGGCTACACCTTC
CASSTSGTAYGYTF
>NA|NA|TRBV28|TRBJ1-3
TGTGCCAGCAGCTCCCTCAGGGACACCATATATTTT
CASSSLRDTIYF
>NA|TRBD1|TRBV28|TRBJ1-2
TGTGCCAGCCTGGGACAGTGGGGTGGCTACACCTTC
CASLGQWGGYTF